This T cell receptor (beta chain) came from a study of vaccination effects on CD4 cells after COVID-19. Whole-study context: The vaccine given was either BNT162b2 or mRNA-1273, in two doses.

Regarding this clone: Antigen specificity is unknown.

Assay: immunoSEQ multiplex PCR; the TCRdb copy retains only in-frame clones and omits some. The sample records roughly 76,000 clones, around four fifths being singletons. Trimming took 6 bases from V and 6 from J, leaving 11 bases between them. This CDR3 has 12 residues. Antigen-specific CD4+ T cells were first expanded with viral peptide pools by the ViraFEST assay and only then sequenced. CD4+ T cell isolation took place after 10 days of culture. According to the study, vaccine recipients showed no prior SARS-CoV-2 infection and negative nucleocapsid antibodies. Cultivation was performed at 1.5 million to 2.5 million PBMC per well with roughly 10 IU/ml IL-2 and 10 ug/ml peptides added. Half the medium was replaced with IL-2 medium on days 3 and 7.

This specimen consisted of CD4+ T cells from PBMCs cultured with HCoV-229E spike peptides, obtained before COVID-19 vaccination. The chain employs TRBV12-3 or TRBV12-4 and TRBJ1-1; D is unclear. The receptor was derived from a human donor who received a COVID-19 vaccine. The CDR3 nucleotides read TGTGCCAGCAGCCGGGTCTGGGCTGAAGCTTTCTTT. This gives the protein CASSRVWAEAFF.